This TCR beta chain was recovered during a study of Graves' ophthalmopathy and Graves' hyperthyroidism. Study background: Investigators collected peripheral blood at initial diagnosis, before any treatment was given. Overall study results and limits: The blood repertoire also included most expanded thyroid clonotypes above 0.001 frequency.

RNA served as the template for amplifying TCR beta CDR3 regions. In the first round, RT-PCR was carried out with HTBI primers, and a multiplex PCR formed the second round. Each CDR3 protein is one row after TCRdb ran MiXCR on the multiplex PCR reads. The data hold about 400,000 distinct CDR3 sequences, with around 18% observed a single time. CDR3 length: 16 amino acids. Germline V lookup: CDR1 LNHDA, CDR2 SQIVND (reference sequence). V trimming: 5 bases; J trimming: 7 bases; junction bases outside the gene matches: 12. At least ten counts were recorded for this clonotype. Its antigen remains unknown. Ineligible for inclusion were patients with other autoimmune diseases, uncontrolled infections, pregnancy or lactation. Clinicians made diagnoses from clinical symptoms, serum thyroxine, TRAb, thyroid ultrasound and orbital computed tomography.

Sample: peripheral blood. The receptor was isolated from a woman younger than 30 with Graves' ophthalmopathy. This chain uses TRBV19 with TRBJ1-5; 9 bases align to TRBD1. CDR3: CASSVQGAPLVQPQHF. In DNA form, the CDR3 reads TGTGCCAGTAGTGTACAGGGGGCCCCATTAGTCCAGCCCCAGCATTTT.